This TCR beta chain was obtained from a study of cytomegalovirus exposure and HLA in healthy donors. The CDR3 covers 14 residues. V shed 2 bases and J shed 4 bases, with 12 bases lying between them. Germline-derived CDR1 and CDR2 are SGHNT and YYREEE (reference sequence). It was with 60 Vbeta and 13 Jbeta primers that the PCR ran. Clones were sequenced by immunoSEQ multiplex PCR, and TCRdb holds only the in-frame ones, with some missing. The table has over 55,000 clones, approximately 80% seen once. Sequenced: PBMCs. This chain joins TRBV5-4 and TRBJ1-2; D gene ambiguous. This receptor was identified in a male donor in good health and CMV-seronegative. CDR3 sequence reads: CASSFPQEVYGYTF. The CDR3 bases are TGTGCCAGCAGCTTCCCCCAGGAGGTCTATGGCTACACCTTC.